This TCR beta chain was sequenced during a study of blood T cell repertoires in COVID-19. In the study overall: PBMCs, B-cell-depleted T cells, or T cells were the source of the cDNA or gDNA that made up the material.

The authors' processing: Amplification of reference gene primers provided the estimated nucleated cell counts. Some clones are missing from TCRdb's copy, which holds only in-frame ones; the method was immunoSEQ multiplex PCR. The DNA was the basis for D and trimming; V, J and clone size are from that table. The sample shows some 220,000 clones, 65% to 85% of them seen only once. Germline CDR1 is GTSNPN and CDR2 is SVGIG (reference sequence). The V and J ends lost 0 bases and 4 bases respectively, with 9 bases between them. The CDR3 has 13 amino acids. The material sequenced was peripheral blood. The V gene is TRBV30, the J gene TRBJ1-2, with D possibly being TRBD1 (5 bases). This sequence originates from an older woman with acute or convalescent COVID-19. The CDR3 reads CAWSVQGGYGYTF. In DNA, the CDR3 is TGTGCCTGGAGTGTGCAGGGAGGCTATGGCTACACCTTC.